This T cell receptor beta chain appears in the sequencing data of a study of molecular identifiers for immune sequencing clone quantification. General observations from the study: Clones above 20 RNA copies held over 97% of effector molecules, under 1% in naive cells.

Naive CD8 library inputs spanned roughly 17,000 to 1,100,000 sorted cells and 10%, 30% or 50% RNA. Naive CD8 T cells were picked out by sorting for CD8+CD4-CCR7+CD45RA+. The use of previously described methods and listed TCR primers produced the bulk TCR libraries. TCRdb re-derived calls from the PCR reads in MiXCR, one entry per CDR3 protein. Here the sample spans some 650,000 distinct CDR3 sequences, nearly 20% being singletons. This clonotype has a count of ten or more. Its antigen is unknown. The CDR3 runs 14 residues. Germline assignment: CDR1 KGHSH and CDR2 LQKENI. Trimming stripped 2 bases from V and 4 bases from J, with 11 bases between.

The specimen was naive CD8+ T cells from blood, with Jurkat cell RNA spiked in. Subset meaning: FACS-sorted CD8+CD4-CCR7+CD45RA+ naive T cells. The rearrangement joins TRBV18 to TRBJ1-1, with D perhaps TRBD1 (6 bases). This TCR derives from a human donor in good health. Some libraries in this study had Jurkat cell RNA spiked in. CDR3 nucleotide sequence: TGTGCCAGCTCACCAACAGGGTACGGCACTGAAGCTTTCTTT. Its protein is CASSPTGYGTEAFF.